The 31 T cell receptor beta chains reported below all come from one sample, sequenced in a study of shared clonotypes between healthy human individuals. Sequencing was performed with immunoSEQ multiplex PCR; in TCRdb, only in-frame clones are kept and a portion is missing. This sample has more than 2,000,000 clones, with 90% to 95% found just once. Material for sequencing was naive CD4+ T cells from PBMCs. Sample subset: CD45RA+ positively selected. Receptor source: a man between 18 and 35 years old in good health. Some clones in this sample may be carry-over from other donors' samples.

The chain is built from TRBV10-3 and TRBJ1-5; D is undetermined. This CDR3 spans 12 amino acids. Germline-derived CDR1 and CDR2 are ENHRY and SYGVKD. The V gene lost 3 bases and the J gene lost 7 bases, with 7 bases spanning the gap. DNA for the CDR3: TGTGCCATCAGTGACGGCCCACAGCCCCAGCATTTT. This encodes CAISDGPQPQHF.

The V gene is TRBV6-7, the J gene TRBJ1-2, with 9 bases aligning to TRBD1. TRBV6-7 counts as an open reading frame of uncertain function. V shed 2 bases, J shed 4 bases, and the junction held 8 bases outside the gene matches. The CDR3 contains 16 residues. DNA for the CDR3: TGTGCCAGCAGTTACACCTCCTGGACAGGGGTCTATGGCTACACCTTC. It is translated as CASSYTSWTGVYGYTF.

V is TRBV9 and J is TRBJ2-5, with TRBD2 as a possible D gene (6 bases). The CDR3 has 16 amino acids. Germline V gives CDR1 SGDLS, CDR2 YYNGEE. Trimming shortened V by 3 bases and J by 3 bases, and 18 bases separated the two germline ends. CDR3: CASSAPLGGTKETQYF. CDR3 sequence (DNA): TGTGCCAGCAGCGCCCCTCTGGGGGGAACAAAAGAGACCCAGTACTTC.

This chain connects TRBV18 to TRBJ2-7, with 9 bases that match TRBD2. V was pared by 0 bases and J by 2 bases, with 8 bases of the junction left unmatched. The CDR3 extends over 17 amino acids. Germline assignment: CDR1 KGHSH and CDR2 LQKENI. In DNA, the CDR3 is TGTGCCAGCTCACCACCGGTATTGCGGGAGGGCACCTACGAGCAGTACTTC. Translated: CASSPPVLREGTYEQYF. Full variable domain (remainder filled in from reference TRBV18 and TRBJ2-7): NAGVMQNPRHLVRRRGQEARLRCSPMKGHSHVYWYRQLPEEGLKFMVYLQKENIIDESGMPKERFSAEFPKEGPSILRIQQVVRGDSAAYFCASSPPVLREGTYEQYFGPGTRLTVT.

The V and J genes are TRBV2 and TRBJ1-1; possibly TRBD1 for D (5 bases). Germline-derived CDR1 and CDR2 are SNHLY and FYNNEI. V lost 4 bases to trimming and J lost 7 bases, with 31 bases between them. This CDR3 is built from 19 residues. In nucleotides, the CDR3 is TGTGCCAGCAGTGGAGCGTGGGGACCAACCAGGGCTTCGACCCTTGAAGCTTTCTTT. Amino acid sequence: CASSGAWGPTRASTLEAFF. The variable domain in full, with the rest retrieved from reference TRBV2 and TRBJ1-1, is EPEVTQTPSHQVTQMGQEVILRCVPISNHLYFYWYRQILGQKVEFLVSFYNNEISEKSEIFDDQFSVERPDGSNFTLKIRSTKLEDSAMYFCASSGAWGPTRASTLEAFFGQGTRLTVV.

This chain connects TRBV21-1 to TRBJ2-7; the table names TRBD1, a call not compared with the DNA. TRBV21-1 is termed a pseudogene. This CDR3 spans 13 amino acids. CDR3: CASPPGGRWEQYF. The CDR3 DNA follows: TGTGCCAGCCCTCCCGGTGGGCGATGGGAGCAGTACTTC.

The chain joins TRBV7-9 to TRBJ1-1; tentative D call: TRBD1 (5 bases). Looked up from germline, CDR1 is SEHNR and CDR2 is FQNEAQ (reference sequence). V lost 1 base and J lost 1, with 13 bases in between. CDR3 length: 16 amino acids. In DNA, the CDR3 is TGTGCCAGCAGCTTAGAGTCATGGGGGTCGAACACTGAAGCTTTCTTT. It codes for CASSLESWGSNTEAFF.

As DNA, the CDR3 is TGTGCCAGCAGCGTAGCTACTAGCCCAGGTACGGATACGCAGTATTTT. Translated, it gives CASSVATSPGTDTQYF. This chain links TRBV9 with TRBJ2-3; D is perhaps TRBD2 (6 bases). This CDR3 has 16 amino acids. The germline V gene encodes CDR1 SGDLS and CDR2 YYNGEE. Trimming shortened V by 0 bases and J by 6 bases, and 17 bases separated the two germline ends.

V gene TRBV7-2 combines with J gene TRBJ2-7; D is uncertain. This CDR3 is built from 14 residues. V was shortened by 1 base and J by 0 bases, with 7 bases between the two germline ends. Germline CDR1 and CDR2: SGHTA and FQGNSA. This CDR3 is CASSLDWSSYEQYF. The CDR3 DNA follows: TGTGCCAGCAGCTTAGACTGGAGCTCCTACGAGCAGTACTTC. Full variable domain (rest looked up from reference TRBV7-2 and TRBJ2-7): GAGVSQSPSNKVTEKGKDVELRCDPISGHTALYWYRQSLGQGLEFLIYFQGNSAPDKSGLPSDRFSAERTGGSVSTLTIQRTQQEDSAVYLCASSLDWSSYEQYFGPGTRLTVT.

The chain carries TRBV7-2 and TRBJ1-1, with no clear D. CDR1 SGHTA and CDR2 FQGNSA come from the germline V gene. The CDR3 contains 15 residues. V lost 1 base and J 5 bases, leaving 14 bases between the germline ends. The CDR3 region is CASSLEVSRGTEAFF. CDR3 DNA sequence: TGTGCCAGCAGCTTAGAGGTTTCCAGAGGGACTGAAGCTTTCTTT. Together with reference TRBV7-2 and TRBJ1-1, the CDR3 gives the full variable domain: GAGVSQSPSNKVTEKGKDVELRCDPISGHTALYWYRQSLGQGLEFLIYFQGNSAPDKSGLPSDRFSAERTGGSVSTLTIQRTQQEDSAVYLCASSLEVSRGTEAFFGQGTRLTVV.

The chain recombines TRBV6-5 with TRBJ1-2; 9 bases match TRBD1. Germline CDR1 and CDR2: MNHEY and SVGAGI. V shed 3 bases and J 4 bases; nucleotides not matched to a gene: 9. The CDR3 loop spans 16 amino acids. CDR3 residues: CASSYQTGTGFYGYTF. Written as DNA, the CDR3 is TGTGCCAGCAGTTATCAAACCGGGACAGGGTTCTATGGCTACACCTTC.

CDR3 amino acids: CASSLFGRATYQPQHF. As DNA, the CDR3 is TGTGCCAGCAGCTTATTTGGCAGGGCGACTTATCAGCCCCAGCATTTT. The rearrangement joins TRBV7-2 to TRBJ1-5, with a weak D call TRBD1 (5 bases). This CDR3 region has 16 residues. Trimming left V 2 bases short and J 5 bases short, with 16 bases between. Germline values: CDR1 SGHTA, CDR2 FQGNSA.

The gene calls are TRBV28 and TRBJ1-5, with 12 positions matching TRBD1. The germline gives CDR1 MDHEN, CDR2 SYDVKM. This CDR3 region has 16 residues. Trimming took 6 bases from V and 5 from J; bases not matched to a gene: 8. The DNA of the CDR3 is TGTGCCAGCAGGGACCGGGACAGGGGGCGGGATCAGCCCCAGCATTTT. Protein product: CASRDRDRGRDQPQHF.

The J gene is TRBJ2-7, the V gene TRBV28; the match to TRBD1 covers 8 bases. Losses at the gene ends were 5 bases for V and 3 bases for J; bases not matched to a gene: 12. Germline-derived CDR1 and CDR2 are MDHEN and SYDVKM. The CDR3 is 16 residues long. The CDR3: CASSTAGQGAGYEQYF. The CDR3, as DNA: TGTGCCAGCAGTACCGCGGGGCAGGGGGCGGGCTACGAGCAGTACTTC.

The chain couples TRBV9 to TRBJ1-2; possible D gene TRBD1, 5 bases. V lost 0 bases to trimming and J lost 2 bases, with 11 bases between them. CDR3 length equals 15 residues. Germline lookup yields CDR1 SGDLS and CDR2 YYNGEE. CDR3 amino acids: CASSVGQGVNYGYTF. CDR3 DNA sequence: TGTGCCAGCAGCGTAGGCCAGGGCGTAAACTATGGCTACACCTTC.

The gene calls are TRBV7-9 and TRBJ2-7, with 10 bases aligning to TRBD2. Germline V gene data show CDR1 as SEHNR and CDR2 as FQNEAQ (reference sequence). This CDR3 has 14 amino acids. The trim removed 5 bases at V and 2 bases at J, leaving 3 bases unmatched. CDR3 DNA sequence: TGTGCCAGCAGCCTAGGACTAGCGGCCTACGAGCAGTACTTC. It yields the protein CASSLGLAAYEQYF.

The rearrangement joins TRBV7-6 to TRBJ2-3; 8 bases match TRBD1. With 1 base clipped from V and 4 bases from J, the junction kept 13 bases outside the gene matches. CDR3 size: 18 residues. Looked up from germline, CDR1 is SGHVS and CDR2 is FNYEAQ. In DNA form, the CDR3 reads TGTGCCAGCAGCTTAGTTCTCCGACAGGGGTTCTCCGCAGATACGCAGTATTTT. Amino acid sequence: CASSLVLRQGFSADTQYF. Drawing the rest from reference TRBV7-6 and TRBJ2-3, the complete variable domain is GAGVSQSPRYKVTKRGQDVALRCDPISGHVSLYWYRQALGQGPEFLTYFNYEAQQDKSGLPNDRFSAERPEGSISTLTIQRTEQRDSAMYRCASSLVLRQGFSADTQYFGPGTRLTVL.

Details on this clone: The same CDR3 also results from other DNA sequences found in this sample. The chain joins TRBV5-4 to TRBJ1-5; D possibly corresponds to TRBD1 (5 bases). The CDR3 is made up of 16 amino acids. Germline assignment: CDR1 SGHNT and CDR2 YYREEE (reference sequence). V was pared by 1 base and J by 2 bases, with 13 bases between. This CDR3 reads CASSLFPGEGNQPQHF. CDR3 DNA sequence: TGTGCCAGCAGCTTGTTTCCGGGGGAGGGCAATCAGCCCCAGCATTTT.

The chain combines TRBV2 with TRBJ2-1; D is tentatively TRBD1 or TRBD2 (5 bases each). Trimming removed 8 bases from V and 0 bases from J, with 17 bases in between. This CDR3 is built from 16 residues. Looked up from germline, CDR1 is SNHLY and CDR2 is FYNNEI. CDR3 nucleotide sequence: TGTGCCAGCGGAGGACGGGGCGGGCTCTCCTACAATGAGCAGTTCTTC. Amino acids: CASGGRGGLSYNEQFF.

The chain links TRBV29-1 to TRBJ2-3; 9 positions match TRBD2. V was pared by 5 bases and J by 4 bases, with 4 bases of the junction left unmatched. This CDR3 contains 13 residues. Germline CDR1 reads SQVTM; CDR2 reads ANQGSEA. The CDR3 sequence is CSVNRGRADTQYF. CDR3 sequence (DNA): TGCAGCGTTAACCGCGGGAGGGCAGATACGCAGTATTTT.

This chain connects TRBV5-1 to TRBJ2-7; the D gene is possibly TRBD1 (6 bases). Deletions cut 4 bases from V and 4 bases from J, with 18 bases between. CDR3 length equals 15 residues. CDR1 is SGHRS, CDR2 YFSETQ, per germline. CDR3: CASSAGTNLLYEQYF. In nucleotides, the CDR3 is TGCGCCAGCAGCGCCGGGACAAACCTTTTATACGAGCAGTACTTC. Full variable domain (missing parts from reference TRBV5-1 and TRBJ2-7): KAGVTQTPRYLIKTRGQQVTLSCSPISGHRSVSWYQQTPGQGLQFLFEYFSETQRNKGNFPGRFSGRQFSNSRSEMNVSTLELGDSALYLCASSAGTNLLYEQYFGPGTRLTVT.

The chain is built from TRBV10-3 and TRBJ2-7; 7 positions agree with TRBD1. The germline CDR1 and CDR2 sequences are ENHRY and SYGVKD. The CDR3 totals 14 residues. V was pared by 7 bases and J by 6 bases, with 12 bases of the junction left unmatched. The CDR3: CAITRDSGSGEQYF. The CDR3 DNA reads TGTGCCATCACCCGGGACAGTGGCTCCGGCGAGCAGTACTTC.

This chain joins TRBV28 and TRBJ1-2, with D possibly being TRBD1 (6 bases). The CDR3 runs 14 residues. V was clipped by 2 bases and J by 4 bases, with 11 bases between them. CDR1 MDHEN and CDR2 SYDVKM come from the germline V gene. For the CDR3, the DNA is TGTGCCAGCAGTTTAACAGGGAGCGGCTATGGCTACACCTTC. Its translation: CASSLTGSGYGYTF.

The rearrangement links TRBV5-1 to TRBJ1-4; D is unresolved. Germline lookup yields CDR1 SGHRS and CDR2 YFSETQ. The CDR3 has 15 residues. V shed 4 bases and J shed 5 bases, with 15 bases lying between them. The CDR3 DNA sequence: TGCGCCAGCAGCAGGAGTACTCCGGGGAATGAAAAACTGTTTTTT. Protein: CASSRSTPGNEKLFF.

A single count supports this clone. V usage is TRBV5-4 and J usage is TRBJ2-7, with D uncertain. V lost 4 bases to trimming and J lost 0 bases, with 8 bases between them. CDR3 length: 13 amino acids. The germline CDR1 and CDR2 sequences are SGHNT and YYREEE (reference sequence). The CDR3 loop reads CASSPPHSYEQYF. In DNA, the CDR3 is TGTGCCAGCAGCCCCCCCCACTCCTACGAGCAGTACTTC.

This chain uses TRBV2 with TRBJ2-6; either TRBD1 or TRBD2 may supply D (5 bases each). V lost 9 bases, J lost 0 bases, and 6 bases lay in between. CDR1 and CDR2 from the germline V gene are SNHLY and FYNNEI. The CDR3 has 13 residues. The CDR3 DNA reads TGTGCCAGTGGGACCTCTGGGGCCAACGTCCTGACTTTC. This gives the protein CASGTSGANVLTF.

J is TRBJ2-7 and V is TRBV6-1, with D possibly being TRBD1 (6 bases). Germline CDR1 MNHNS, CDR2 SASEGT. With 7 bases removed from V and 8 bases from J, the gap between germline ends came to 15 bases. This CDR3 comprises 12 residues. CDR3 coding DNA: TGTGCCAGCACACTAAGACAGGACAAGCAGTACTTC. It yields the protein CASTLRQDKQYF.

Regarding this clone: Other DNA sequences in this sample translate to the same CDR3. The chain joins TRBV28 to TRBJ2-1; 8 bases match TRBD2. With V trimmed by 1 base and J by 9 bases, 5 bases remained unmatched. The CDR3 extends over 14 amino acids. From germline, CDR1 is MDHEN and CDR2 SYDVKM. The CDR3 coding sequence is TGTGCCAGCAGTTTATCGGGAGGGCCGGGTGAGCAGTTCTTC. Translating gives CASSLSGGPGEQFF.

This chain connects TRBV6-6 to TRBJ1-1; D call uncertain. This CDR3 is 11 amino acids long. V was trimmed by 7 bases and J by 7 bases, leaving 10 bases between them. Germline V CDR1 and CDR2: MNHNY, SVGAGI (reference sequence). The CDR3 DNA reads TGTGCCAGCAATACGGACGGTGAAGCTTTCTTT. This sequence encodes CASNTDGEAFF.

The V gene is TRBV28, the J gene TRBJ2-7; a possible D gene is TRBD1 (6 bases). This CDR3 has 15 amino acids. The germline CDR1 and CDR2 sequences are MDHEN and SYDVKM. The V and J ends lost 7 bases and 4 bases respectively, with 20 bases between them. CDR3: CASTPWAGERYEQYF. CDR3 sequence (DNA): TGTGCCAGCACACCCTGGGCAGGGGAGAGGTACGAGCAGTACTTC.

The chain employs TRBV11-3 and TRBJ2-5; D gene unclear. V was shortened by 5 bases and J by 5 bases, with 9 bases between the two germline ends. Germline CDR1 SGHNT, CDR2 YENEEA. This CDR3 spans 12 amino acids. The CDR3 DNA follows: TGTGCCAGCAGCCCAAACGGTGAGACCCAGTACTTC. Encoded protein: CASSPNGETQYF. Filled out from reference TRBV11-3 and TRBJ2-5, the complete variable domain reads EAGVVQSPRYKIIEKKQPVAFWCNPISGHNTLYWYLQNLGQGPELLIRYENEEAVDDSQLPKDRFSAERLKGVDSTLKIQPAELGDSAVYLCASSPNGETQYFGPGTRLLVL.